The next 20 T cell receptor beta chains were all read from a single sample in a study of OX40 agonist ivuxolimab in advanced cancers. Here immunoSEQ multiplex PCR was the method, and the copy in TCRdb shows in-frame clones only, minus some. The data contain approximately 60,000 clones, roughly nine tenths of them singletons. The specimen was CD4+ or CD8+ T cells sorted from blood, collected in a trial of the OX40 agonist ivuxolimab. Receptors originate from an adult with an advanced solid tumor such as melanoma, head and neck, liver or kidney cancer.

On this clone itself: Different DNA sequences within this sample yield the same CDR3. The CDR3 DNA reads TGCGCCAGCAGAACGACAGGGGGGCGCTCCTACGAGCAGTACTTC. Protein product: CASRTTGGRSYEQYF. This chain uses TRBV5-1 with TRBJ2-7; 9 bases are shared with TRBD1. CDR3 length: 15 amino acids. From germline, CDR1 is SGHRS and CDR2 YFSETQ. The V and J ends lost 5 bases and 0 bases, in that order; junction bases with no gene match: 6.

The J gene is TRBJ1-6, the V gene TRBV27; D gene uncertain. Germline values: CDR1 MNHEY, CDR2 SMNVEV (reference sequence). Deletions cut 3 bases from V and 9 bases from J, with 12 bases between. The CDR3 sequence is 14 residues long. The chain's CDR3 is CASSFGGVGSPLHF. The DNA of the CDR3 is TGTGCCAGCAGTTTTGGCGGGGTAGGTTCACCCCTCCACTTT.

The chain carries TRBV5-5 and TRBJ2-7; D is perhaps TRBD1 (6 bases). V was shortened by 0 bases and J by 11 bases, with 9 bases between the two germline ends. Germline-derived CDR1 and CDR2 are SGHKS and YYEKEE (reference sequence). CDR3 length equals 11 residues. The CDR3 protein is CASSLGGGEYF. The CDR3, as DNA: TGTGCCAGCAGCTTGGGTGGGGGCGAGTACTTC.

The chain recombines TRBV5-4 with TRBJ2-7; the match to TRBD2 covers 10 bases. Germline V gene data show CDR1 as SGHNT and CDR2 as YYREEE (reference sequence). The CDR3 runs to 14 residues. V gave up 2 bases and J gave up 5 bases; unmatched junction bases: 4. This CDR3 is CASSFSGRNHEQYF. For the CDR3, the DNA is TGTGCCAGCAGCTTTAGCGGGAGGAACCACGAGCAGTACTTC.

This rearrangement joins TRBV7-8 to TRBJ2-7, with unresolved D. The CDR3 spans 14 residues. V was pared by 1 base and J by 4 bases, with 11 bases between. The germline V gene has CDR1 SGHVS and CDR2 FQNEAQ. The CDR3 protein is CASSLVGSGYEQYF. CDR3 in DNA: TGTGCCAGCAGCTTAGTCGGTAGTGGATACGAGCAGTACTTC. The whole variable domain, filled in from reference TRBV7-8 and TRBJ2-7, reads GAGVSQSPRYKVAKRGQDVALRCDPISGHVSLFWYQQALGQGPEFLTYFQNEAQLDKSGLPSDRFFAERPEGSVSTLKIQRTQQEDSAVYLCASSLVGSGYEQYFGPGTRLTVT.

The V gene is TRBV9, the J gene TRBJ2-1; D may be TRBD2 (5 bases). The ends were cut back, 4 bases at V and 8 bases at J, with 13 bases in the middle. This CDR3 spans 13 amino acids. Germline CDR1 is SGDLS and CDR2 is YYNGEE. DNA for the CDR3: TGTGCCAGCAGCCCCCACGTGCGGGATGAGCAGTTCTTC. Protein product: CASSPHVRDEQFF.

This chain joins TRBV18 and TRBJ2-7; the D gene is possibly TRBD2 (5 bases). V lost 3 bases, J lost 0 bases, and 9 bases lay in between. The CDR3 contains 14 residues. Germline V gene sequence: CDR1 KGHSH, CDR2 LQKENI. In nucleotides, the CDR3 is TGTGCCAGCTCACCGGGAGCCTTCTCCTACGAGCAGTACTTC. Protein sequence: CASSPGAFSYEQYF.

The V gene is TRBV7-9, the J gene TRBJ2-4, with 7 bases that match TRBD2. The CDR3 extends over 11 amino acids. Per germline, CDR1 SEHNR and CDR2 FQNEAQ (reference sequence). The V segment lost 5 bases and the J segment 13 bases; nucleotides outside the gene matches: 5. This CDR3 reads CASSRTGRQYF. The CDR3 DNA reads as TGTGCCAGCAGCCGCACCGGGAGGCAGTACTTC.

The chain employs TRBV9 and TRBJ2-1, with 12 bases lining up with TRBD2. J lost 2 bases, V lost 4 bases, and 13 bases had no gene match. The CDR3 spans 19 residues. Germline V gene lookup returns CDR1 SGDLS and CDR2 YYNGEE. CDR3 nucleotides: TGTGCCAGCAGCCCCTACCCTTCGACTAGCGGGGGTACCTACAATGAGCAGTTCTTC. Translated, it gives CASSPYPSTSGGTYNEQFF. Full variable domain (missing parts from reference TRBV9 and TRBJ2-1): DSGVTQTPKHLITATGQRVTLRCSPRSGDLSVYWYQQSLDQGLQFLIQYYNGEERAKGNILERFSAQQFPDLHSELNLSSLELGDSALYFCASSPYPSTSGGTYNEQFFGPGTRLTVL.

The gene calls are TRBV6-6 and TRBJ2-7; no firm D call. Germline V gene data show CDR1 as MNHNY and CDR2 as SVGAGI (reference sequence). V shed 6 bases and J shed 0 bases, with 15 bases lying between them. The CDR3 length is 15 residues. CDR3: CASSQDTPSSYEQYF. The CDR3 DNA sequence: TGTGCCAGCAGCCAAGATACACCGAGCTCCTACGAGCAGTACTTC.

V is TRBV7-3 and J is TRBJ1-5; no firm D call. V lost 1 base to trimming and J lost 6 bases, with 13 bases between them. The length of the CDR3 is 15 residues. CDR1 and CDR2 (germline): SGHTA, FQGTGA. CDR3 in DNA: TGTGCCAGCAGCTTAATTCCGGTGGCGGGTCAGCCCCAGCATTTT. Translating it yields CASSLIPVAGQPQHF.

The chain recombines TRBV6-5 with TRBJ1-1; TRBD1 might be the D (6 bases). Germline V gene sequence: CDR1 MNHEY, CDR2 SVGAGI. V dropped 3 bases and J dropped 1 base, with 12 bases sitting between them. The CDR3 is made up of 15 amino acids. CDR3 in DNA: TGTGCCAGCAGTTATTTCCAGGGACAGAACACTGAAGCTTTCTTT. This sequence encodes CASSYFQGQNTEAFF.

V usage is TRBV11-2 and J usage is TRBJ1-4; possibly TRBD1 for D (6 bases). Trimming stripped 6 bases from V and 3 bases from J, with 8 bases between. Germline CDR1 and CDR2: SGHAT and FQNNGV. This CDR3 spans 13 amino acids. For the CDR3, the DNA is TGTGCCAGCAGGGACAGTCCTAATGAAAAACTGTTTTTT. As protein: CASRDSPNEKLFF.

This clone has more than one count but fewer than ten. The chain joins TRBV27 to TRBJ2-2, with 7 bases identical to TRBD1. V shed 5 bases, J shed 4 bases, and the junction held 7 bases outside the gene matches. CDR1 and CDR2 from the germline V gene are MNHEY and SMNVEV (reference sequence). CDR3 size: 15 residues. The CDR3 region is CASSGTELITGELFF. In nucleotides, the CDR3 is TGTGCCAGCAGTGGGACAGAATTGATCACCGGGGAGCTGTTTTTT.

This clone appeared once. At one of its ends the junction is not consistent with the germline gene, which may arise from a read error. This sequence joins TRBV4-1 and TRBJ1-5, with D perhaps TRBD1 (5 bases). CDR1 is MGHRA and CDR2 is YSYEKL in the germline V gene. The CDR3 contains 16 residues. CDR3 loop: CASRQELGASNQPQHF. In nucleotides, the CDR3 is TGCGCCAGCAGACAAGAGCTTGGGGCGAGCAATCAGCCCCAGCATTTT.

The chain has TRBV5-6 and TRBJ2-7; TRBD2 agrees at 10 bases. The junction had 7 bases not matched to a gene; V was cut back by 0 bases and J by 4 bases. Per the germline V gene, CDR1 is SGHDT and CDR2 is YYEEEE. The CDR3 is made up of 16 amino acids. The CDR3: CASSLGPLSGGYEQYF. CDR3 nucleotide sequence: TGTGCCAGCAGCTTGGGCCCGCTTAGCGGGGGGTACGAGCAGTACTTC.

The chain recombines TRBV6-5 with TRBJ1-6; D is ambiguous. CDR3 length: 14 amino acids. CDR1 MNHEY and CDR2 SVGAGI come from the germline V gene. V lost 8 bases and J lost 10, with 18 bases in between. The CDR3 DNA reads as TGTGCCAGCGCAAACGGAGGGTTGGGCTCACCCCTCCACTTT. This gives the protein CASANGGLGSPLHF.

The V call is TRBV27, the J call TRBJ2-1; the match to TRBD1 covers 8 bases. CDR1 and CDR2 from the germline V gene are MNHEY and SMNVEV (reference sequence). The CDR3 totals 15 residues. Losses at the gene ends were 5 bases for V and 1 base for J; bases not matched to a gene: 4. CDR3 sequence: CASSAGQGSYNEQFF. The CDR3 region has the DNA TGTGCCAGCAGTGCCGGACAGGGATCCTACAATGAGCAGTTCTTC.

The chain has TRBV27 and TRBJ1-2; 9 bases are a match to TRBD1. This CDR3 contains 17 residues. Germline lookup yields CDR1 MNHEY and CDR2 SMNVEV (reference sequence). The J segment lost 4 bases and the V segment lost 4 bases, leaving 13 bases of the junction unmatched. The CDR3 loop is CASSSLQTGGLFYGYTF. CDR3 sequence (DNA): TGTGCCAGCAGTTCCCTACAGACAGGGGGACTGTTCTATGGCTACACCTTC.

The gene calls are TRBV7-9 and TRBJ1-2, with D unclear. Trimming stripped 5 bases from V and 2 bases from J, with 15 bases between. Germline V gene lookup returns CDR1 SEHNR and CDR2 FQNEAQ (reference sequence). The CDR3 has 15 residues. The CDR3 DNA sequence: TGTGCCAGCAGCCCCCCCGTACGAGGAAACTATGGCTACACCTTC. Protein sequence: CASSPPVRGNYGYTF. The complete variable domain, with remaining parts taken from reference TRBV7-9 and TRBJ1-2, reads DTGVSQNPRHKITKRGQNVTFRCDPISEHNRLYWYRQTLGQGPEFLTYFQNEAQLEKSRLLSDRFSAERPKGSFSTLEIQRTEQGDSAMYLCASSPPVRGNYGYTFGSGTRLTVV.